One sample yielded the 2 T cell receptor beta chains listed below, sequenced in a study of blood T cell repertoires in COVID-19. The repertoire was sequenced with immunoSEQ multiplex PCR; TCRdb's copy has only in-frame clones and lacks some. The sample yields about 300,000 clones, approximately 89% seen once. Sample: peripheral blood. The receptors here all came from a woman in her thirties with COVID-19, enrolled during active disease.

The chain recombines TRBV29-1 with TRBJ1-5; 9 nucleotides align to TRBD1. The CDR3 is 13 residues long. J lost 7 bases, V lost 7 bases, and 8 bases had no gene match. The V gene's germline CDR1 is SQVTM and CDR2 ANQGSEA. CDR3 loop: CSAVQGAEQPQHF. CDR3 in DNA: TGCAGCGCTGTACAGGGGGCAGAGCAGCCCCAGCATTTT.

This rearrangement joins TRBV4-2 to TRBJ2-7; 8 nucleotides line up with TRBD2. The V gene end was trimmed by 1 base and the J gene end by 6 bases; junction bases not matched to a gene: 11. Germline values: CDR1 LGHNA, CDR2 YNFKEQ. This CDR3 contains 16 residues. The CDR3 here is CASSQGQGLAILEQYF. CDR3 DNA: TGTGCCAGCAGCCAAGGACAAGGACTAGCAATTCTCGAGCAGTACTTC.